Given below is one T cell receptor beta chain in context. The clone's antigen remains unknown. Base qualities are missing; no much larger clone stands one base away. V was cut back by 2 bases and J by 7 bases, leaving a gap of 9 bases between them. The germline V gene specifies SGHRS as CDR1 and YFSETQ as CDR2. The CDR3 contains 12 residues, cysteine and phenylalanine counted. The kept DNA is CDR3 alone, 36 bases in frame from the first base. This sample stems from a study of shared clonotypes between healthy human individuals (dated by TCRdb to about 2020). For the study in its entirety: A couple of women and a few men aged 18 to 49 years were included in the cohort. The study deeply sequenced blood TCR repertoires of five healthy adults to estimate repertoire size and the extent of clonotype sharing between individuals. Different laboratories and diverse techniques were used to prepare libraries and sequence TCR repertoires, to increase sequencing depth and limit assay-specific biases. Leukapheresis yielded between about 0.85 and 10 billion PBMCs per donor. The investigation overall reported the following: Pairwise subsampling indicated that sequencing depth was expected to affect the degree of clonotype sharing among donors. The genetic and exposure-history diversity represented was limited by the small number of donors. Sampling was restricted to blood, and TCR repertoires in tissues likely differ from the TCR repertoires found in blood.

The donors were healthy, HIV-negative adults with no recently reported acute infections or vaccinations. Only Caucasian adults living in Nashville, Tennessee, USA were represented among the donors. In the unsorted samples, 90 million to 100 million PBMCs were counted, and genomic DNA was extracted using the QIAamp DNA Blood Mini kit. After blood collection by leukapheresis, PBMCs were isolated using Ficoll-Histopaque density gradient centrifugation and then cryopreserved in the vapor phase of liquid nitrogen. Using the deep immunoSEQ assay, multiplex PCR amplified TCR CDR3 regions from genomic DNA. Extracted genomic DNA from each cell subset was distributed evenly across all wells of several immunoSEQ 96-well plates, and each plate was treated as a replicate. For unsorted PBMC, 300 to 350 ng genomic DNA, equal to around 30,000 T cell genomes, was loaded into each replicate PCR. Unsorted PBMC genomic DNA was sequenced across ten immunoSEQ deep assay plates. The purified libraries were quantified using a Qubit 3.0 fluorometer, sized with a Bioanalyzer 2100, and then quantified again using the KAPA Library Quantification kit. Each immunoSEQ 96-well plate was sequenced on its own single-read 150-cycle Illumina NextSeq 550 flow cell. The authors' analysis ran thus. Because the immunoSEQ output included only junctional sequences and no quality scores, the filtering could not be the same as the filtering used for full-length reads. Sequences were annotated with PyIR, a Python wrapper for IgBLAST v1.9, using IMGT germline references to assign V/J genes and CDR3. Reads were removed for weak V/J assignments (E-value above 1e-6), missing CDR3, stop codons, out-of-frame junctions, or ambiguous translated residues. V3J clonotypes were defined by identical inferred V gene, J gene, and CDR3 amino acid sequence. Percentage overlap between repertoires was calculated by dividing the number of shared unique clonotypes by the size of the smaller repertoire. RTK rarefaction, the Chao1 estimator, and Recon v2.1 estimates of unobserved clonotypes were used to assess repertoire richness. Sourced from immuneACCESS, this table was stored by TCRdb with only in-frame sequences that have V and J called. A share of the clones is absent; for the studies checked, an unresolved V gene accounts for under half, and the remainder has no known explanation. V, J and clone size were drawn from that table, and D and trimming were deduced from the DNA. The sample table holds 400,000 to 500,000 clones, of which 65% to 80% were seen once. Approximately 12% of the sample rests with the top ten.

The chain is assembled from TRBV5-1 and TRBJ1-2; no confident D gene assignment can be made. Input material: PBMCs. The clonotype originates from a woman aged 40 to 49 in good health. Some clones in this sample may be carry-over from other donors' samples. Read as DNA, the sequence is TGCGCCAGCAGCTTTGGGGTTTTTGGCTACACCTTC. This codes for CASSFGVFGYTF.